The present T cell receptor (beta chain) was sequenced within a study of CD8+ T cells in alopecia areata (dated by TCRdb to between 2017 and 2018). About the study as a whole: The treated patients took part in an open-label pilot trial in which moderate-to-severe alopecia areata was treated with oral tofacitinib at 5 to 10 mg twice daily. RNA was obtained with the PAXgene miRNA kit for fixed scalp, the miRNeasy kit for PBMCs, and the RNeasy kit for mouse skin. TCRbeta CDR3 regions were amplified by immunoSEQ multiplex PCR with 35 Vbeta forward and 13 Jbeta reverse primers. The study used high-throughput TCRbeta sequencing to examine T cell clonal expansion in alopecia areata, in both the C3H/HeJ mouse model and human patients. Scalp clonality was compared across normal scalp (n=4), patchy alopecia areata scalp (n=8), and alopecia totalis/universalis scalp (n=8). Tofacitinib-treated patients had biopsies at baseline and at 4 and 24 weeks of treatment, with a later scalp biopsy in several patients. Disease severity in treated patients was measured with the SALT score, which quantifies the percentage of affected scalp surface area. Patients stayed on tofacitinib for 6 to 18 months and then had 6 months of follow-up off drug so that delayed response and recurrence could be assessed. Human TCRbeta sequencing covered scalp tissue and sorted CD4+ and CD8+ peripheral blood T cells from patchy and totalis/universalis alopecia areata patients and healthy controls. Results and caveats for the whole study, not just this receptor: Many expanded lesional clones persisted in scalp and blood during tofacitinib treatment, which may partly explain relapse after stopping treatment. Shared TCR sequences between patients were less evident than in mice, which may be partly attributable to HLA diversity in the patient population. Higher clonality and more expanded CD8+ clones were observed in lesional scalp than in normal scalp, particularly in alopecia totalis/universalis, a finding suggestive of antigenic drive. Because the treated cohort was small and included a single nonresponder, larger studies are needed to assess links between baseline CD8+ expansion and response. Scalp TCR repertoire analysis is complicated because resident alphabeta T cells in normal human skin are also sequenced, whereas mouse skin is dominated by gammadelta T cells. Tofacitinib significantly decreased scalp clonality and the number of expanded CD8+ clones among the top 100 scalp clones.

Notes on this clone: Its specific antigen is unknown. Per-nucleotide qualities are absent, and no much larger clonotype sits a single base away.

The time point label, read with the paper, signifies: around 28 days on oral tofacitinib. The treatment or condition label of this sample denotes: oral pan-JAK inhibitor, 5-10 mg twice daily. From alopecia areata patients, peripheral blood was collected along with lesional scalp punch biopsies. PBMCs were isolated by density centrifugation and stained for CD3, CD4 and CD8, and CD4+ and CD8+ T cells were sorted on a FACSAria. Preparation of the library involved the immunoSEQ multiplex PCR assay. For TCR sequencing, RNA was extracted from every sample and reverse transcribed into cDNA to serve as template. SuperScript III was used for first-strand cDNA synthesis, primed with a 2:1 mix of oligo-dT and random hexamers. Amplification bias was assessed with a synthetic immune receptor repertoire, and residual bias was removed computationally. The source study handled its data this way. Raw reads were preprocessed to remove errors, and CDR3 was defined according to IMGT conventions as the region from the conserved cysteine to phenylalanine. Clonality was calculated as 1 minus Shannon entropy normalized by log2 of the number of productive unique TCRs. CD4 or CD8 identity of scalp clones was inferred by cross-referencing scalp TCRbeta sequences with sorted blood CD4 and CD8 repertoires. Imported from immuneACCESS, the table was reduced by TCRdb to in-frame sequences with V and J called. These copies leave out some clones; in studies compared against another copy, an unresolved V gene accounts for under half, and the cause of the remainder is not known. The V and J calls and clone size come from that table; D and trimming were worked out from the DNA. The sample table records roughly 140,000 clones; 65% to 90% of these occur just once. The top ten hold 25% of the sample.

The starting material was CD8+ T cells sorted from blood, obtained at week 4, from a patient treated with tofacitinib. This TCR was sampled from a human donor with alopecia areata.

The nucleotide sequence is TGTGCCAGCAGTTACGGGTTGGACCTAAGGCCTCATGGCTACACCTTC. Its protein is CASSYGLDLRPHGYTF. This chain joins TRBV6-5 to TRBJ1-2; the D gene remains uncertain. According to the germline V gene, CDR1 reads MNHEY and CDR2 reads SVGAGI. From the cysteine through the phenylalanine, the CDR3 covers 16 amino acids. Here the CDR3 DNA is all that survives: 48 bases in frame from base 1. The junction carries 19 bases between V and J, which are trimmed by 2 bases and 6 bases respectively.